This T cell receptor (beta chain) was captured by sequencing in a study of patients and donors after allogeneic stem cell transplantation. Via MiXCR, TCRdb re-called the RT-PCR reads, giving one row per CDR3 protein. The profile covers over 400,000 distinct CDR3 sequences, with around 15% appearing a single time and 6% to 8% taken by the ten largest. The table lists this clonotype with many counts. The ends lost 6 bases at V and 1 base at J; junction bases unmatched: 5. This CDR3 has 14 residues. Germline V lookup: CDR1 SGHRS, CDR2 YFSETQ. The sequence was obtained from a human donor who was either an allogeneic HSCT recipient or a stem cell or donor lymphocyte infusion donor (not recorded which). It is not recorded whose cells these are; they may come from a transplant donor. Input material: blood, either unsorted or a sorted T cell fraction (not recorded which). The chain has TRBV5-1 and TRBJ2-7; 9 positions agree with TRBD2. The CDR3 spells CASTKAGGSYEQYF. DNA for the CDR3: TGCGCCAGCACTAAAGCGGGAGGTTCCTACGAGCAGTACTTC.